This T cell receptor beta chain was captured in a study of T cell responses to AZD1222 COVID-19 vaccine. TCRdb keeps only in-frame clones here, not all; method: immunoSEQ multiplex PCR. The table has about 110,000 clones, roughly 90% seen once. The sample was peripheral blood, taken on day 0 of MenACWY control vaccination. The source of this sequence is an adult in good health.

The CDR3 DNA is TGCGCCAGCAGTGATGGTCCAGATACGCAGTATTTT. It yields the protein CASSDGPDTQYF. The rearrangement links TRBV10-1 to TRBJ2-3; D call uncertain. The CDR3 has 12 amino acids. V was clipped by 3 bases and J by 4 bases, with 5 bases between them. From germline, CDR1 is WNHNN and CDR2 SYGVQD (reference sequence).